The 13 T cell receptor beta chains given below trace back to one sample, sequenced in a study of shared clonotypes between healthy human individuals. Method: immunoSEQ multiplex PCR; TCRdb's copy keeps in-frame clones and lacks some. The table has about 1.5 million clones, 98% seen once. Sample: naive CD4+ T cells sorted from blood. The subset was: CD45RA+ positively selected. These receptors originate from a young man in good health.

This sequence joins TRBV9 and TRBJ1-1; D gene ambiguous. Germline-derived CDR1 and CDR2 are SGDLS and YYNGEE. The V end was cut by 0 bases, the J end by 6 bases, with 15 bases between. This CDR3 spans 15 amino acids. The CDR3 DNA reads as TGTGCCAGCAGCGTAGGTGTGTTAATCGGCGCTGAAGCTTTCTTT. Encoded protein: CASSVGVLIGAEAFF.

The chain is built from TRBV5-1 and TRBJ2-7; possibly TRBD1 or TRBD2 for D (5 bases each). Germline lookup yields CDR1 SGHRS and CDR2 YFSETQ. Trimming removed 4 bases at V and 4 bases at J, with 12 bases between. The CDR3 spans 13 residues. CDR3 coding DNA: TGCGCCAGCAGCCCCCTTGGGGGTTACGAGCAGTACTTC. Protein: CASSPLGGYEQYF.

The V call is TRBV10-3, the J call TRBJ2-1; maybe TRBD2 (6 bases). V was cut by 6 bases and J by 3 bases, with 15 bases left in between. The CDR3 consists of 15 residues. Germline-derived CDR1 and CDR2 are ENHRY and SYGVKD. CDR3 protein: CAIRGEREFYNEQFF. DNA for the CDR3: TGTGCCATCAGGGGGGAACGGGAGTTCTACAATGAGCAGTTCTTC.

The genes are TRBV20-1 and TRBJ2-7; 7 bases align to TRBD2. This CDR3 has 10 residues. Germline values: CDR1 DFQATT, CDR2 SNEGSKA (reference sequence). CDR3 DNA: TGCAGATACTCGGGGGGCGAGCAGTACTTC. It yields the protein CRYSGGEQYF.

The V call is TRBV9, the J call TRBJ2-7, with 9 bases lining up with TRBD2. This CDR3 contains 14 residues. After removal of 6 bases from V and 0 bases from J, the junction contained 4 bases not matched to a gene. Germline V gene sequence: CDR1 SGDLS, CDR2 YYNGEE. DNA of the CDR3: TGTGCCAGCACCCGGACTAGCGCCTCCTACGAGCAGTACTTC. Translation: CASTRTSASYEQYF.

This chain joins TRBV5-6 and TRBJ2-2; 9 nucleotides align to TRBD1. This CDR3 is built from 16 residues. V gave up 0 bases and J gave up 1 base; unmatched junction bases: 1. The germline V gene encodes CDR1 SGHDT and CDR2 YYEEEE. The CDR3 DNA follows: TGTGCCAGCAGCTTGGTGGGACAGGGGAACACCGGGGAGCTGTTTTTT. This codes for CASSLVGQGNTGELFF.

This chain uses TRBV27 with TRBJ1-4, with 10 bases fitting TRBD1. This CDR3 is 15 amino acids long. V trimming: 8 bases; J trimming: 2 bases; junction bases outside the gene matches: 5. Germline CDR1 MNHEY, CDR2 SMNVEV (reference sequence). CDR3 in amino acids: CASSDRGHTNEKLFF. The DNA of the CDR3 is TGTGCCAGCTCTGACAGGGGGCACACTAATGAAAAACTGTTTTTT.

The genes are TRBV4-3 and TRBJ1-3; D gene ambiguous. CDR1 is LGHNA and CDR2 is YSLEER in the germline V gene. This CDR3 comprises 16 residues. Between the trimmed V and J ends, which lost 0 bases and 0 bases, there was a span of 9 bases. DNA of the CDR3: TGCGCCAGCAGCCAAGAGATCAAGAGCTCTGGAAACACCATATATTTT. Translated: CASSQEIKSSGNTIYF.

The chain recombines TRBV28 with TRBJ1-2; TRBD1 matches 8 bases. The germline V gene encodes CDR1 MDHEN and CDR2 SYDVKM. This CDR3 has 14 amino acids. V shed 0 bases, J shed 8 bases, and the junction held 5 bases outside the gene matches. This CDR3 reads CASSLWTTGVGYTF. CDR3 nucleotides: TGTGCCAGCAGTTTATGGACGACAGGGGTCGGCTACACCTTC.

The chain joins TRBV28 to TRBJ1-5; TRBD1 matches 11 bases. The CDR3 has 16 residues. Germline V gene sequence: CDR1 MDHEN, CDR2 SYDVKM. The V segment lost 5 bases and the J segment 5 bases; nucleotides outside the gene matches: 8. The CDR3 loop is CASSPYRDRGDQPQHF. The DNA of the CDR3 is TGTGCCAGCAGTCCGTACCGGGACAGGGGGGATCAGCCCCAGCATTTT. Variable domain in full (rest from reference TRBV28 and TRBJ1-5): DVKVTQSSRYLVKRTGEKVFLECVQDMDHENMFWYRQDPGLGLRLIYFSYDVKMKEKGDIPEGYSVSREKKERFSLILESASTNQTSMYLCASSPYRDRGDQPQHFGDGTRLSIL.

In this sample, this clone turned up once. This chain connects TRBV9 to TRBJ2-1; 9 bases fit TRBD2. V lost 3 bases to trimming and J lost 8 bases; unmatched junction nucleotides: 9. The germline CDR1 and CDR2 sequences are SGDLS and YYNGEE. There are 15 residues in the CDR3. In nucleotides, the CDR3 is TGTGCCAGCAGCGGGCGGGAGGGCCTAAGGGATGAGCAGTTCTTC. Its protein product is CASSGREGLRDEQFF.

This chain joins TRBV5-1 and TRBJ2-3, with 9 bases matching TRBD1. Trimming at V came to 1 base and at J to 3 bases, leaving 6 bases not matched to a gene. The CDR3 extends over 16 amino acids. Germline CDR1 reads SGHRS; CDR2 reads YFSETQ. The chain's CDR3 is CASSLFWTGVTDTQYF. For the CDR3, the DNA is TGCGCCAGCAGCTTGTTTTGGACAGGGGTGACAGATACGCAGTATTTT.

The J gene is TRBJ2-2, the V gene TRBV14; no clear D gene. V was shortened by 4 bases and J by 4 bases, with 10 bases between the two germline ends. There are 14 residues in the CDR3. The germline V gene has CDR1 SGHDN and CDR2 FVKESK. CDR3 amino acids: CASSPRWGTGELFF. The CDR3 region has the DNA TGTGCCAGCAGCCCAAGGTGGGGCACCGGGGAGCTGTTTTTT. The variable domain in full, with the rest retrieved from reference TRBV14 and TRBJ2-2, is EAGVTQFPSHSVIEKGQTVTLRCDPISGHDNLYWYRRVMGKEIKFLLHFVKESKQDESGMPNNRFLAERTGGTYSTLKVQPAELEDSGVYFCASSPRWGTGELFFGEGSRLTVL.